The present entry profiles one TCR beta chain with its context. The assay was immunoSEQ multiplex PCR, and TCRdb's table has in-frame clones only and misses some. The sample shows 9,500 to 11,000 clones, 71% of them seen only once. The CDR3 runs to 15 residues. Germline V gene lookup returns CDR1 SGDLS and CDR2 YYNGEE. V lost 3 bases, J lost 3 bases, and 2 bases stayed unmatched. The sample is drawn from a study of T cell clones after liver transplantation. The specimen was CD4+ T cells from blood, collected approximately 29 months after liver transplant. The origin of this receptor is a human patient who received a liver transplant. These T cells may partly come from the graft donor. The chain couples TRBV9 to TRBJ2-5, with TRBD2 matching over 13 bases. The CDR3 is CASSDGTSGKETQYF. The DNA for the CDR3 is TGTGCCAGCAGCGACGGGACTAGCGGGAAAGAGACCCAGTACTTC.